This TCR beta chain was captured in a study of T cell responses to AZD1222 COVID-19 vaccine. Per the germline V gene, CDR1 is MDHEN and CDR2 is SYDVKM. V gave up 3 bases and J gave up 10 bases, with 15 bases separating them. The CDR3 contains 13 residues. Worth noting for this clone: The antigen is not known.

Study conclusions and caveats: Following two doses of AZD1222, Spike-specific TCR breadth and depth rose.

Clones were sequenced by immunoSEQ multiplex PCR, and TCRdb holds only the in-frame ones, with some missing. This sample has roughly 140,000 clones; around 91% occur once, and the top ten carry approximately 5.3%. The specimen was peripheral blood, collected on day 0 of AZD1222 vaccination. The sequence was obtained from an adult in good health. The rearrangement uses TRBV28 and TRBJ1-1; no clear D gene. CDR3 sequence (DNA): TGTGCCAGCAGTTTCTCTCCTAGGGCAGGAGCTTTCTTT. Translating it yields CASSFSPRAGAFF.